Sequencing of this T cell receptor beta chain was carried out in a study of cytomegalovirus exposure and HLA in healthy donors. Comments on this clone: Antigen specificity is unknown.

Germline V lookup: CDR1 SGHRS, CDR2 YFSETQ. Trimming took off 1 base at V and 3 bases at J, with 8 bases between the two ends. The CDR3 contains 13 residues. Broader study findings: In a later analysis, TCR beta V- and J-gene trimming was associated with a missense DCLRE1C variant. A list of roughly 160 TCR beta chains associated with cytomegalovirus was given.

The PCR was carried out with 60 Vbeta primers and 13 Jbeta primers. The method was immunoSEQ multiplex PCR; TCRdb's version includes in-frame clones alone and lacks a portion of them. This table holds 140,000 to 150,000 clones, more than 7.5% found once. The TCR sequence derives from a man over 45 in good health and CMV-seronegative. The chain links TRBV5-1 to TRBJ2-7; no clear D gene. Sequencing was performed on PBMCs. The CDR3 is CASSLRSGYEQYF. CDR3 coding DNA: TGCGCCAGCAGCTTGAGGAGTGGCTACGAGCAGTACTTC.